This T cell receptor (beta chain) was profiled in a study of shared clonotypes between healthy human individuals. The trim removed 5 bases at V and 2 bases at J, leaving 8 bases unmatched. CDR3 length: 16 amino acids. Germline CDR1 reads SGHVS; CDR2 reads FQNEAQ. Produced via immunoSEQ multiplex PCR; TCRdb's table is partial and in-frame only. In the table there are roughly 510,000 clones, about three quarters of which are singletons. Donation came from healthy HIV-negative adults that had no recent acute infections or vaccinations. Each sample came from a Caucasian adult donor living in Nashville, Tennessee.

This TCR derives from a woman in her 40s in good health. Some clones in this sample may be carry-over from other donors' samples. Sample: PBMCs. The chain joins TRBV7-8 to TRBJ2-7, with 11 positions matching TRBD2. CDR3 residues: CASSPRLAGNPYEQYF. The DNA for the CDR3 is TGTGCCAGCAGCCCCAGACTAGCGGGAAACCCCTACGAGCAGTACTTC.